One and the same sample provided the 26 T cell receptor beta chains below, sequenced in a study of STAT3 mutations in large granular lymphocyte leukemia (dated by TCRdb to the late 2010s). Study-wide conclusions, independent of this receptor: Every T-LGLL patient showed at least one immunodominant TCRbeta clonotype, and about half showed multiple immunodominant subclonotypes.

Receptor amplification or capture employed the immunoSEQ multiplex PCR assay. This immuneACCESS table, as held by TCRdb, lists in-frame sequences with V and J called but not all clones. Of the missing ones, under half trace to an unresolved V gene in checked studies; the others have no known cause. Recorded for this sample are approximately 10,000 clones; roughly 76% of them occurred a single time. Roughly 50% of the sample is in the top ten clones. Their target antigens are unknown. The source material was peripheral blood mononuclear cells. The receptors were sampled from a man in his 60s with T-cell large granular lymphocyte leukemia. Some clones in this sample may be carry-over from other donors' samples. The age is the age at diagnosis.

Here the CDR3 DNA reads TGCGCCAGCAGCTTGGTTGGGCCCGGAGGACATGAGCAGTTCTTC. This codes for CASSLVGPGGHEQFF. V gene TRBV5-1 combines with J gene TRBJ2-1, with D tentatively TRBD2 (5 bases). CDR1 and CDR2 (germline): SGHRS, YFSETQ. Trimming shortened V by 0 bases and J by 8 bases, and 15 bases separated the two germline ends. The CDR3 runs 15 residues. Based on the CDR3 plus reference TRBV5-1 and TRBJ2-1, the full variable domain is KAGVTQTPRYLIKTRGQQVTLSCSPISGHRSVSWYQQTPGQGLQFLFEYFSETQRNKGNFPGRFSGRQFSNSRSEMNVSTLELGDSALYLCASSLVGPGGHEQFFGPGTRLTVL.

The chain is built from TRBV27 and TRBJ2-7; 11 nucleotides line up with TRBD2. This CDR3 region has 15 residues. The germline gives CDR1 MNHEY, CDR2 SMNVEV (reference sequence). V dropped 2 bases and J dropped 2; count of bases not matched to a gene: 2. The CDR3 here is CASSLGTSGTYEQYF. DNA for the CDR3: TGTGCCAGCAGTTTAGGGACTAGCGGTACCTACGAGCAGTACTTC.

V and J are TRBV6-6 and TRBJ1-5; 11 bases are a match to TRBD1. V was pared by 4 bases and J by 4 bases, with 3 bases of the junction left unmatched. CDR1 and CDR2 (germline): MNHNY, SVGAGI (reference sequence). This CDR3 comprises 15 residues. DNA for the CDR3: TGTGCCAGCAGTTTGGGGACAGGGGGAAATCAGCCCCAGCATTTT. This codes for CASSLGTGGNQPQHF.

This clone was counted a single time. A far larger clone is just one base off, so this is likely a read error. This sequence joins TRBV7-9 and TRBJ2-7; 8 bases line up with TRBD2. The CDR3 loop spans 16 amino acids. Germline V CDR1 and CDR2: SEHNR, FQNEAQ (reference sequence). Trimming took 5 bases from V and 2 from J; bases not matched to a gene: 11. DNA of the CDR3: TGTGCCAGCAGCGCTCCCCGGGAGGGGACGGCCTACGAGCAGTACTTC. It yields the protein CASSAPREGTAYEQYF.

The rearrangement links TRBV2 to TRBJ1-4; D ambiguous. Trimming left V 8 bases short and J 4 bases short, with 8 bases between. The CDR3 covers 12 residues. The germline CDR1 and CDR2 sequences are SNHLY and FYNNEI. CDR3 in amino acids: CASRRGNEKLFF. CDR3 nucleotides: TGTGCCAGCCGACGCGGTAATGAAAAACTGTTTTTT.

The chain is built from TRBV19 and TRBJ1-2, with 9 bases identical to TRBD1. CDR3 size: 15 residues. Germline CDR1 is LNHDA and CDR2 is SQIVND (reference sequence). The V and J ends lost 6 bases and 8 bases, in that order; junction bases with no gene match: 13. The CDR3 region has the DNA TGTGCCAGTAGCTTTACGGGACAGGGACATGAAGGCTACACCTTC. Translation: CASSFTGQGHEGYTF.

This clone was seen a handful of times. This chain links TRBV19 with TRBJ2-6; D ambiguous. V gave up 8 bases and J gave up 0 bases, with 11 bases separating them. The germline CDR1 and CDR2 sequences are LNHDA and SQIVND (reference sequence). The CDR3 is 15 amino acids. The CDR3 protein is CASQRKGSGANVLTF. Here the CDR3 DNA reads TGTGCCAGTCAAAGAAAGGGCTCTGGGGCCAACGTCCTGACTTTC.

This chain uses TRBV4-3 with TRBJ2-7; TRBD2 is a possible D gene (5 bases). Germline lookup yields CDR1 LGHNA and CDR2 YSLEER. Trimming pared 2 bases from V and 0 bases from J, leaving 11 bases between. The CDR3 is made up of 15 amino acids. In nucleotides, the CDR3 is TGCGCCAGCAGCCAATCAGGACTTAGCTCCTACGAGCAGTACTTC. Its protein is CASSQSGLSSYEQYF.

The gene calls are TRBV5-6 and TRBJ1-1; possibly TRBD1 for D (5 bases). Germline lookup yields CDR1 SGHDT and CDR2 YYEEEE. Deletions cut 1 base from V and 3 bases from J, with 19 bases between. This CDR3 is 17 amino acids long. The CDR3 protein is CASSLKGRGPRDTEAFF. The CDR3 region has the DNA TGTGCCAGCAGCTTGAAGGGTCGGGGCCCTCGAGACACTGAAGCTTTCTTT.

This clone was recorded only once. The J gene is TRBJ2-3, the V gene TRBV12-5; possibly TRBD1 or TRBD2 for D (5 bases each). Trimming removed 9 bases from V and 7 bases from J, with 23 bases in between. CDR3 length: 15 residues. Germline loops: CDR1 LGHNT, CDR2 FRNRAP. CDR3 region: CASAPLTGRGHTQYF. The CDR3 DNA reads TGTGCTAGCGCTCCGTTGACGGGAAGGGGTCATACGCAGTATTTT.

The genes are TRBV19 and TRBJ2-7; 9 nucleotides align to TRBD1. Germline CDR1 and CDR2: LNHDA and SQIVND (reference sequence). CDR3 length: 15 amino acids. V gave up 4 bases and J gave up 6 bases; unmatched junction bases: 10. This chain's CDR3 is CASSTSGTGYPEQYF. The CDR3, as DNA: TGTGCCAGTAGTACATCCGGGACAGGGTATCCCGAGCAGTACTTC.

This clone was recorded only once. The CDR3 loop is CAWSVRAGVYNEQFF. As DNA, the CDR3 is TGTGCCTGGAGTGTACGGGCGGGAGTCTACAATGAGCAGTTCTTC. The chain links TRBV30 to TRBJ2-1; 7 bases map to TRBD2. In germline, CDR1 is GTSNPN, CDR2 SVGIG (reference sequence). J was trimmed by 3 bases and V by 0 bases; bases with no gene match: 5. The length of the CDR3 is 15 residues.

The V call is TRBV4-1, the J call TRBJ1-2, with D hard to call. Germline V lookup: CDR1 MGHRA, CDR2 YSYEKL. This CDR3 contains 16 residues. Trimming pared 1 base from V and 0 bases from J, leaving 12 bases between. The CDR3 sequence is CASSQVTGIANYGYTF. CDR3 bases: TGCGCCAGCAGCCAAGTTACCGGGATAGCTAACTATGGCTACACCTTC.

The rearrangement links TRBV9 to TRBJ2-7, with TRBD2 as a possible D gene (5 bases). Germline CDR1 is SGDLS and CDR2 is YYNGEE. This CDR3 has 15 residues. V lost 4 bases and J lost 6, with 20 bases in between. The CDR3 spells CASSRGTPSVSEQYF. CDR3 sequence (DNA): TGTGCCAGCAGCCGGGGTACCCCCTCAGTCTCCGAGCAGTACTTC.

The sample holds a few counts of this clone. The V call is TRBV19, the J call TRBJ1-3; D unclear. In germline, CDR1 is LNHDA, CDR2 SQIVND (reference sequence). Trimming removed 5 bases at V and 0 bases at J, with 11 bases between. This CDR3 region has 15 residues. In DNA, the CDR3 is TGTGCCAGTAGTCCACGGTGGGCCTCTGGAAACACCATATATTTT. Translation gives CASSPRWASGNTIYF. Variable domain in full (rest from reference TRBV19 and TRBJ1-3): DGGITQSPKYLFRKEGQNVTLSCEQNLNHDAMYWYRQDPGQGLRLIYYSQIVNDFQKGDIAEGYSVSREKKESFPLTVTSAQKNPTAFYLCASSPRWASGNTIYFGEGSWLTVV.

The J gene is TRBJ2-3, the V gene TRBV27, with 9 positions matching TRBD2. CDR3 length: 16 residues. Trimming at V came to 0 bases and at J to 3 bases, leaving 4 bases not matched to a gene. Germline V gives CDR1 MNHEY, CDR2 SMNVEV (reference sequence). The CDR3, as DNA: TGTGCCAGCAGTTTATCGCCTAGCGGGACGACAGATACGCAGTATTTT. The encoded protein is CASSLSPSGTTDTQYF.

This chain links TRBV5-1 with TRBJ2-5, with D unresolved. There are 14 residues in the CDR3. V lost 0 bases and J lost 2, with 8 bases in between. Germline V lookup: CDR1 SGHRS, CDR2 YFSETQ. CDR3 nucleotides: TGCGCCAGCAGCTTGGGTGGAGTTCAAGAGACCCAGTACTTC. It encodes CASSLGGVQETQYF.

V usage is TRBV10-3 and J usage is TRBJ2-1, with 10 nucleotides matching TRBD2. This CDR3 contains 13 residues. V shed 3 bases, J shed 9 bases, and the junction held 2 bases outside the gene matches. CDR1 and CDR2 from the germline V gene are ENHRY and SYGVKD. The CDR3 loop is CAISELAGFEQFF. The CDR3 bases are TGTGCCATCAGTGAACTAGCGGGATTTGAGCAGTTCTTC.

This chain joins TRBV30 and TRBJ2-1, with a possible D match to TRBD1 (5 bases). Between the trimmed V and J ends, which lost 0 bases and 15 bases, there was a span of 15 bases. The CDR3 sequence is 12 residues long. Germline CDR1 and CDR2: GTSNPN and SVGIG (reference sequence). The CDR3 loop reads CAWSVQETQPFF. Written as DNA, the CDR3 is TGTGCCTGGAGTGTACAGGAGACACAGCCGTTCTTC.

V usage is TRBV30 and J usage is TRBJ2-1, with D possibly being TRBD2 (5 bases). CDR3 size: 16 residues. The V and J ends lost 4 bases and 0 bases respectively, with 16 bases between them. Germline V lookup: CDR1 GTSNPN, CDR2 SVGIG (reference sequence). Written as DNA, the CDR3 is TGTGCCTGGACCCCCCGCGGGCTAGCCTCCTACAATGAGCAGTTCTTC. Translating gives CAWTPRGLASYNEQFF.

The chain carries TRBV29-1 and TRBJ1-1, with 8 bases that match TRBD1. The CDR3 covers 15 residues. V trimming: 7 bases; J trimming: 4 bases; junction bases outside the gene matches: 14. Germline loops: CDR1 SQVTM, CDR2 ANQGSEA. The CDR3 sequence is CSASRGQRATTEAFF. The CDR3 bases are TGCAGCGCGAGCAGGGGGCAAAGGGCGACCACTGAAGCTTTCTTT.

The chain combines TRBV2 with TRBJ1-5, with TRBD1 as a possible D gene (5 bases). Trimming left V 0 bases short and J 2 bases short, with 17 bases between. Germline V gene data show CDR1 as SNHLY and CDR2 as FYNNEI. This CDR3 is built from 18 residues. The CDR3 sequence: CASSEARDAGRGNQPQHF. Here the CDR3 DNA reads TGTGCCAGCAGTGAAGCGCGGGACGCTGGCAGGGGCAATCAGCCCCAGCATTTT.

This chain connects TRBV4-1 to TRBJ2-5; D may match TRBD1 or TRBD2 (5 bases each). Germline-derived CDR1 and CDR2 are MGHRA and YSYEKL. Trimming removed 0 bases at V and 6 bases at J, with 14 bases between. This CDR3 has 15 amino acids. The CDR3 reads CASSQDSSGGKTQYF. The CDR3 DNA is TGCGCCAGCAGCCAAGATAGTAGTGGGGGAAAGACCCAGTACTTC.

This chain uses TRBV7-9 with TRBJ2-2; the D is unclear. The CDR3 length is 14 residues. Germline assignment: CDR1 SEHNR and CDR2 FQNEAQ (reference sequence). Trimming took off 2 bases at V and 2 bases at J, with 6 bases between the two ends. CDR3 nucleotides: TGTGCCAGCAGCTTAAAGGGAAACACCGGGGAGCTGTTTTTT. This encodes CASSLKGNTGELFF.

The V call is TRBV7-2, the J call TRBJ2-1; TRBD2 matches at 8 bases. Per the germline V gene, CDR1 is SGHTA and CDR2 is FQGNSA. Trimming cost V 5 bases and J 2 bases; bases outside gene matches: 8. The CDR3 extends over 16 amino acids. The CDR3 loop is CASSPRLAMPYNEQFF. CDR3 bases: TGTGCCAGCAGCCCTAGACTAGCGATGCCCTACAATGAGCAGTTCTTC.

The chain links TRBV7-1 to TRBJ1-2, with D hard to call. TRBV7-1 qualifies as an ORF whose function is uncertain. This CDR3 is built from 13 residues. Trimming removed 4 bases at V and 6 bases at J, with 12 bases between. The CDR3 nucleotides read TGTGCCAGCAGCTTAGTAGATCAGGATGGCTACACCTTC. It encodes CASSLVDQDGYTF.